The 17 T cell receptor beta chains below were found in one sample sequenced in a study of blood T cell repertoires in COVID-19 (dated by TCRdb to between 2020 and 2021). Library prep was done by the immunoSEQ multiplex PCR assay. Drawn from immuneACCESS, this table holds only the in-frame rearrangements with V and J called that TCRdb kept. Clones are partly lost; checked studies trace under half to an unresolved V gene and leave the rest unexplained. In this sample the table shows some 270,000 clones, about nine tenths of which occur a single time. About 10% of the sample rests with the top ten. The specimen sequenced was peripheral blood. The receptors originated from a man between 40 and 49 years old with active or convalescent COVID-19.

V usage is TRBV27 and J usage is TRBJ1-2; TRBD1 matches at 9 bases. V was pared by 6 bases and J by 2 bases, with 4 bases of the junction left unmatched. The germline V gene has CDR1 MNHEY and CDR2 SMNVEV (reference sequence). This CDR3 region has 14 residues. The CDR3 spells CASRGTGQNYGYTF. In DNA form, the CDR3 reads TGTGCCAGCAGAGGGACAGGGCAGAACTATGGCTACACCTTC.

In nucleotides, the CDR3 is TGTGCCAGTAGTACTAACTTGGGCCAGGTCAGTGAAGCTTTCTTT. Its protein product is CASSTNLGQVSEAFF. The J gene is TRBJ1-1, the V gene TRBV19; the D is unclear. V lost 4 bases to trimming and J lost 7 bases, with 19 bases between them. There are 15 residues in the CDR3. Germline values: CDR1 LNHDA, CDR2 SQIVND (reference sequence).

This chain joins TRBV10-2 and TRBJ1-5, with TRBD1 identical over 8 bases. The V gene's germline CDR1 is WSHSY and CDR2 SAAADI. The trim removed 8 bases at V and 3 bases at J, leaving 9 bases unmatched. This CDR3 is 15 amino acids long. CDR3 in amino acids: CASSLETGVNQPQHF. For the CDR3, the DNA is TGCGCCAGCTCCCTCGAGACAGGGGTCAATCAGCCCCAGCATTTT.

CDR3 loop: CASSQDPGVSEKLFF. In DNA, the CDR3 is TGTGCCAGCAGCCAAGATCCAGGGGTTAGCGAAAAACTGTTTTTT. The gene calls are TRBV3-1 (or the pseudogene TRBV3-2) and TRBJ1-4; tentatively, D is TRBD1 (6 bases). Germline CDR1 reads LGHDT; CDR2 reads YNNKEL (reference sequence). Trimming pared 0 bases from V and 8 bases from J, leaving 13 bases between. The CDR3 spans 15 residues.

This clone was recorded a few times. The chain combines TRBV27 with TRBJ2-1; 10 bases agree with TRBD2. Per the germline V gene, CDR1 is MNHEY and CDR2 is SMNVEV (reference sequence). With 2 bases clipped from V and 2 bases from J, the junction kept 3 bases outside the gene matches. The CDR3 has 16 amino acids. CDR3 amino acids: CASSLNGLAAYNEQFF. DNA of the CDR3: TGTGCCAGCAGTTTAAACGGACTAGCGGCCTACAATGAGCAGTTCTTC.

The chain joins TRBV9 to TRBJ1-1; tentatively, D is TRBD1 (5 bases). With 2 bases removed from V and 4 bases from J, the gap between germline ends came to 12 bases. CDR1 is SGDLS and CDR2 is YYNGEE in the germline V gene. The CDR3 totals 14 residues. The CDR3: CASSVERGGTEAFF. The CDR3 nucleotides are TGTGCCAGCAGCGTGGAACGGGGGGGCACTGAAGCTTTCTTT.

The rearrangement links TRBV24-1 to TRBJ2-5; 9 bases agree with TRBD1. Germline lookup yields CDR1 KGHDR and CDR2 SFDVKD. With V trimmed by 3 bases and J by 5 bases, 3 bases remained unmatched. This CDR3 region has 14 residues. Here the CDR3 reads CATSDGQGTETQYF. Here the CDR3 DNA reads TGTGCCACCAGTGATGGACAGGGGACGGAGACCCAGTACTTC.

V gene TRBV28 combines with J gene TRBJ1-5; no clear D gene. CDR1 and CDR2 from the germline V gene are MDHEN and SYDVKM. The V and J ends lost 6 bases and 9 bases respectively, with 9 bases between them. CDR3 length: 11 residues. The CDR3 DNA reads TGTGCCAGCAGCATTTTCGGGCCCCAGCATTTT. It translates to CASSIFGPQHF.

The chain carries TRBV19 and TRBJ2-4; D may be TRBD2 (5 bases). Germline CDR1 LNHDA, CDR2 SQIVND (reference sequence). The CDR3 covers 15 residues. V dropped 4 bases and J dropped 1 base, with 11 bases sitting between them. The CDR3 bases are TGTGCCAGTAGTACCGGGGATGGGGCCAAAAACATTCAGTACTTC. Protein product: CASSTGDGAKNIQYF. The complete variable domain, with remaining parts taken from reference TRBV19 and TRBJ2-4, reads DGGITQSPKYLFRKEGQNVTLSCEQNLNHDAMYWYRQDPGQGLRLIYYSQIVNDFQKGDIAEGYSVSREKKESFPLTVTSAQKNPTAFYLCASSTGDGAKNIQYFGAGTRLSVL.

The chain carries TRBV7-2 and TRBJ1-5; D unclear. The CDR3 contains 14 residues. V lost 4 bases and J lost 1, with 8 bases in between. CDR1 is SGHTA, CDR2 FQGNSA, per germline. The CDR3 DNA reads as TGTGCCAGCAGCTCAACAACCAGCAATCAGCCCCAGCATTTT. This gives the protein CASSSTTSNQPQHF.

The DNA for the CDR3 is TGTGCCAGTAGTATAGCAGGGGCCAATCAGCCCCAGCATTTT. It is translated as CASSIAGANQPQHF. V gene TRBV19 combines with J gene TRBJ1-5; weak D call: TRBD1 (6 bases). V was shortened by 1 base and J by 3 bases, with 7 bases between the two germline ends. This CDR3 is built from 14 residues. Germline V gene data show CDR1 as LNHDA and CDR2 as SQIVND (reference sequence).

This sequence joins TRBV3-1 (or the pseudogene TRBV3-2) and TRBJ1-5, with unresolved D. Germline V gene lookup returns CDR1 LGHDT and CDR2 YNNKEL (reference sequence). With 0 bases removed from V and 1 base from J, the gap between germline ends came to 4 bases. The CDR3 length is 14 residues. Written as DNA, the CDR3 is TGTGCCAGCAGCCAAGATAAAAGCAATCAGCCCCAGCATTTT. It specifies CASSQDKSNQPQHF.

The gene calls are TRBV7-6 and TRBJ1-3; D gene ambiguous. CDR3 length: 15 residues. The V gene's germline CDR1 is SGHVS and CDR2 FNYEAQ. Trimming removed 3 bases at V and 0 bases at J, with 9 bases between. CDR3 region: CASSLGSSSGNTIYF. The DNA of the CDR3 is TGTGCCAGCAGCTTGGGCTCGAGCTCTGGAAACACCATATATTTT.

V and J are TRBV2 and TRBJ2-4, with D hard to call. V was cut by 6 bases and J by 6 bases, with 6 bases left in between. This CDR3 spans 11 amino acids. CDR1 is SNHLY, CDR2 FYNNEI, per germline. The DNA of the CDR3 is TGTGCCAGCAGACAGACAAACATTCAGTACTTC. Its protein product is CASRQTNIQYF.

This chain joins TRBV9 and TRBJ1-3; D not certain. Germline V gene data show CDR1 as SGDLS and CDR2 as YYNGEE. Trimming took off 4 bases at V and 2 bases at J, with 13 bases between the two ends. CDR3 length equals 15 residues. This chain's CDR3 is CASSNTNTAGNTIYF. CDR3 nucleotides: TGTGCCAGCAGCAACACAAATACCGCTGGAAACACCATATATTTT.

The V gene is TRBV20-1, the J gene TRBJ2-1; D not resolved. V lost 3 bases and J lost 1, with 19 bases in between. The CDR3 is made up of 17 amino acids. Germline-derived CDR1 and CDR2 are DFQATT and SNEGSKA (reference sequence). The CDR3 spells CSASDATSGVSYNEQFF. In nucleotides, the CDR3 is TGCAGTGCTAGTGATGCCACCAGTGGAGTGTCCTACAATGAGCAGTTCTTC.

This chain uses TRBV29-1 with TRBJ2-7, with 11 bases matching TRBD2. J was trimmed by 0 bases and V by 4 bases; bases with no gene match: 8. The CDR3 has 16 residues. From germline, CDR1 is SQVTM and CDR2 ANQGSEA. The CDR3 loop is CSVAGLAGGGSYEQYF. Written as DNA, the CDR3 is TGCAGCGTTGCGGGGCTAGCGGGAGGAGGCTCCTACGAGCAGTACTTC.